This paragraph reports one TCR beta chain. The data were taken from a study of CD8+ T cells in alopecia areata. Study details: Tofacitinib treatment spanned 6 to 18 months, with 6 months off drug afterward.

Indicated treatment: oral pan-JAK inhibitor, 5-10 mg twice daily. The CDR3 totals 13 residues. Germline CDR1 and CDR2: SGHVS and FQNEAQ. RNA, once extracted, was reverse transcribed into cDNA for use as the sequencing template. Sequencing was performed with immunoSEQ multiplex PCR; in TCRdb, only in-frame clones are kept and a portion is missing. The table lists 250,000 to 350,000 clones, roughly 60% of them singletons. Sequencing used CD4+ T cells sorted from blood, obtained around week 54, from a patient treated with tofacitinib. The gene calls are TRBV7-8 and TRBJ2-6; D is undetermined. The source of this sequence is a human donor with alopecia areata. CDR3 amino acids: CAGIRAGANVLTF. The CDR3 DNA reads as TGTGCTGGTATCCGTGCTGGGGCCAACGTCCTGACTTTC.